Described below is a single T cell receptor (beta chain) sequence and its context. The target antigen is unknown. Amplification used 60 Vbeta primers and 13 Jbeta primers. Sequencing was performed with immunoSEQ multiplex PCR; in TCRdb, only in-frame clones are kept and a portion is missing. The specimen's table records over 200,000 clones. The data stem from a study of cytomegalovirus exposure and HLA in healthy donors. Study-level background: A data release that came early held some 79 million unique TCRs from HLA-typed donors. General study findings and limits: In all likelihood, a cluster of highly shared sequence variants was a sequencing artifact. Later analysis identified a missense DCLRE1C variant that was linked to TCR beta V- and J-gene trimming. In an earlier analysis, about 87% or about 30%: the productive usage of most TCR beta V segments.

Germline lookup yields CDR1 MNHEY and CDR2 SVGAGI. The CDR3 is 16 amino acids. The V and J ends lost 2 bases and 7 bases respectively, with 17 bases between them. The V and J genes are TRBV6-5 and TRBJ2-2; D possibly corresponds to TRBD1 (5 bases). The receptor comes from a woman under 40 in good health and CMV-seropositive. The sample was PBMCs. CDR3 residues: CASSYRVRAGSGELFF. For the CDR3, the DNA is TGTGCCAGCAGTTACAGAGTCAGGGCTGGTAGCGGGGAGCTGTTTTTT.